These 14 T cell receptor beta chains share one sample of origin, sequenced in a study of blood T cell repertoires in COVID-19. Some clones are missing from TCRdb's copy, which holds only in-frame ones; the method was immunoSEQ multiplex PCR. The sample consists of approximately 250,000 clones, 88% of them appearing once. Sequencing input: peripheral blood. The receptor source for this set is a woman in her 70s with COVID-19, enrolled during active disease.

V and J are TRBV25-1 and TRBJ1-3; D ambiguous. V gave up 6 bases and J gave up 2 bases, with 5 bases separating them. Germline CDR1 is MGHDK and CDR2 is SYGVNS. This CDR3 is built from 12 residues. The CDR3 is CASSLTGNTIYF. CDR3 in DNA: TGTGCCAGCAGCCTAACTGGAAACACCATATATTTT. Supplemented by reference TRBV25-1 and TRBJ1-3, the full variable domain reads EADIYQTPRYLVIGTGKKITLECSQTMGHDKMYWYQQDPGMELHLIHYSYGVNSTEKGDLSSESTVSRIRTEHFPLTLESARPSHTSQYLCASSLTGNTIYFGEGSWLTVV.

The rearrangement uses TRBV9 and TRBJ2-1; possible D gene TRBD1, 6 bases. V was trimmed by 2 bases and J by 10 bases, leaving 13 bases between them. The V gene's germline CDR1 is SGDLS and CDR2 YYNGEE. This CDR3 is 13 amino acids long. The DNA for the CDR3 is TGTGCCAGCAGCGTGTTTACCGGGACAGAGCAGTTCTTC. This encodes CASSVFTGTEQFF. Full variable domain (outside the CDR3, taken from reference TRBV9 and TRBJ2-1): DSGVTQTPKHLITATGQRVTLRCSPRSGDLSVYWYQQSLDQGLQFLIQYYNGEERAKGNILERFSAQQFPDLHSELNLSSLELGDSALYFCASSVFTGTEQFFGPGTRLTVL.

This clone was recorded once. The V gene is TRBV4-2, the J gene TRBJ2-3, with 8 bases fitting TRBD2. The CDR3 sequence is 17 residues long. V was clipped by 0 bases and J by 6 bases; unmatched bases: 11. CDR1 LGHNA and CDR2 YNFKEQ come from the germline V gene. The CDR3 coding sequence is TGTGCCAGCAGCCAAGAAGGGCTAGCGGGCCAGGGGGATACGCAGTATTTT. The encoded protein is CASSQEGLAGQGDTQYF.

V gene TRBV5-6 combines with J gene TRBJ1-2; 9 nucleotides agree with TRBD1. The CDR3 sequence is 15 residues long. V shed 4 bases, J shed 8 bases, and the junction held 12 bases outside the gene matches. Germline CDR1 and CDR2: SGHDT and YYEEEE. For the CDR3, the DNA is TGTGCCAGCAGCATAACCGGGACAGGGATCTACGGCTACACCTTC. The encoded protein is CASSITGTGIYGYTF. Full variable domain (rest looked up from reference TRBV5-6 and TRBJ1-2): DAGVTQSPTHLIKTRGQQVTLRCSPKSGHDTVSWYQQALGQGPQFIFQYYEEEERQRGNFPDRFSGHQFPNYSSELNVNALLLGDSALYLCASSITGTGIYGYTFGSGTRLTVV.

The chain uses TRBV5-1 and TRBJ2-1, with 8 bases identical to TRBD2. The CDR3 runs 15 residues. CDR1 and CDR2 from the germline V gene are SGHRS and YFSETQ. V lost 0 bases and J lost 10; bases outside the gene matches: 9. CDR3 DNA: TGCGCCAGCAGCTTGGAAGCGGGAGCGGTTAGAGAGCAGTTCTTC. Translating it yields CASSLEAGAVREQFF.

This clone appeared a single time. V and J are TRBV7-9 and TRBJ1-3, with D tentatively TRBD1 (6 bases). CDR3 length: 15 residues. V was trimmed by 4 bases and J by 0 bases, leaving 10 bases between them. Germline V gene data show CDR1 as SEHNR and CDR2 as FQNEAQ (reference sequence). The DNA of the CDR3 is TGTGCCAGCAGCTCAGACAGGAACTCTGGAAACACCATATATTTT. This codes for CASSSDRNSGNTIYF. Supplemented by reference TRBV7-9 and TRBJ1-3, the full variable domain reads DTGVSQNPRHKITKRGQNVTFRCDPISEHNRLYWYRQTLGQGPEFLTYFQNEAQLEKSRLLSDRFSAERPKGSFSTLEIQRTEQGDSAMYLCASSSDRNSGNTIYFGEGSWLTVV.

The gene calls are TRBV24-1 and TRBJ2-7; a possible D gene is TRBD2 (5 bases). This CDR3 region has 13 residues. Germline CDR1 reads KGHDR; CDR2 reads SFDVKD. The V gene lost 5 bases and the J gene lost 0 bases, with 7 bases spanning the gap. CDR3 amino acids: CATSAGSSYEQYF. DNA for the CDR3: TGTGCCACCAGTGCGGGGAGCTCCTACGAGCAGTACTTC.

This rearrangement joins TRBV29-1 to TRBJ1-1, with 7 bases aligning to TRBD1. The CDR3 is 13 residues long. V lost 6 bases, J lost 1 base, and 5 bases stayed unmatched. Germline V gene data show CDR1 as SQVTM and CDR2 as ANQGSEA. CDR3 bases: TGCAGCGTGACGCAGGGGGGGAACACTGAAGCTTTCTTT. The encoded protein is CSVTQGGNTEAFF.

Here the CDR3 DNA reads TGTGCCAGCAGCTTATTTCGCCCGGGACAGGGTGGAATCGGAGAGACCCAGTACTTC. It is translated as CASSLFRPGQGGIGETQYF. The V call is TRBV11-2, the J call TRBJ2-5; the match to TRBD1 covers 9 bases. CDR1 and CDR2 from the germline V gene are SGHAT and FQNNGV. The CDR3 sequence is 19 residues long. With 2 bases clipped from V and 4 bases from J, the junction kept 17 bases outside the gene matches.

The chain combines TRBV11-3 with TRBJ2-3; D might be TRBD1 (8 bases). From germline, CDR1 is SGHNT and CDR2 YENEEA. The CDR3 contains 16 residues. V shed 5 bases and J shed 3 bases, with 18 bases lying between them. CDR3 sequence reads: CASSPTDRGGTDTQYF. The CDR3 DNA is TGTGCCAGCAGCCCAACCGACAGGGGAGGGACAGATACGCAGTATTTT. The whole variable domain, filled in from reference TRBV11-3 and TRBJ2-3, reads EAGVVQSPRYKIIEKKQPVAFWCNPISGHNTLYWYLQNLGQGPELLIRYENEEAVDDSQLPKDRFSAERLKGVDSTLKIQPAELGDSAVYLCASSPTDRGGTDTQYFGPGTRLTVL.

V gene TRBV4-1 combines with J gene TRBJ1-3; 7 positions agree with TRBD1. The J segment lost 4 bases and the V segment lost 2 bases, leaving 5 bases of the junction unmatched. Germline CDR1 is MGHRA and CDR2 is YSYEKL. This CDR3 comprises 15 residues. The CDR3 DNA reads as TGCGCCAGCAGCCAAAATCAGGGGGGAGGAAACACCATATATTTT. Translating it yields CASSQNQGGGNTIYF.

This clone occurred a few times. This sequence joins TRBV2 and TRBJ1-5; D not certain. This CDR3 region has 15 residues. CDR1 is SNHLY, CDR2 FYNNEI, per germline. Trimming took 2 bases from V and 6 from J, leaving 14 bases between them. The CDR3 DNA sequence: TGTGCCAGCAGTGAAAACAGATTAGTGGGTCAGCCCCAGCATTTT. Translation gives CASSENRLVGQPQHF.

There are a few counts of this clone. The chain recombines TRBV5-1 with TRBJ1-2; D is unclear. Germline values: CDR1 SGHRS, CDR2 YFSETQ. The V gene lost 0 bases and the J gene lost 1 base, with 7 bases spanning the gap. The CDR3 has 14 amino acids. The DNA for the CDR3 is TGCGCCAGCAGCTTGGAAAACAGTAACTATGGCTACACCTTC. Its protein product is CASSLENSNYGYTF. Filled out from reference TRBV5-1 and TRBJ1-2, the complete variable domain reads KAGVTQTPRYLIKTRGQQVTLSCSPISGHRSVSWYQQTPGQGLQFLFEYFSETQRNKGNFPGRFSGRQFSNSRSEMNVSTLELGDSALYLCASSLENSNYGYTFGSGTRLTVV.

The chain is built from TRBV5-4 and TRBJ2-4, with 8 positions matching TRBD1. This CDR3 region has 16 residues. Per the germline V gene, CDR1 is SGHNT and CDR2 is YYREEE (reference sequence). The J segment lost 0 bases and the V segment lost 2 bases, leaving 4 bases of the junction unmatched. As DNA, the CDR3 is TGTGCCAGCAGCTTACGGACAGGGTTAGCCAAAAACATTCAGTACTTC. Its translation is CASSLRTGLAKNIQYF.